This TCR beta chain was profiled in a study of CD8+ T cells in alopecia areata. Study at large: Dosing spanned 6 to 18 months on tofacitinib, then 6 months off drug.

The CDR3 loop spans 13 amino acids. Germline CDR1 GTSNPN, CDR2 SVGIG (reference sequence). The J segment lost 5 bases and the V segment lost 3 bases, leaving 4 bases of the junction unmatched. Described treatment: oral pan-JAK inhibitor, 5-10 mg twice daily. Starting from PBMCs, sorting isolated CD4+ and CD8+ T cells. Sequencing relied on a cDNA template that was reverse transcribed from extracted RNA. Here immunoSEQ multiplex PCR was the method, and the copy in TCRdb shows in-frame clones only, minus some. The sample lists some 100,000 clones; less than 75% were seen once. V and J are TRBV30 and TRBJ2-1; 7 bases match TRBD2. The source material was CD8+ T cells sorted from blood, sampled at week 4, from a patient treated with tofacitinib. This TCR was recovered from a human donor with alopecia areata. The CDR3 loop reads CAWSGTTDNEQFF. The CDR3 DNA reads TGTGCCTGGAGCGGGACTACCGACAATGAGCAGTTCTTC.